Detailed here is one TCR beta chain. These data are taken from a study of T-cell reconstitution after alpha-beta-depleted transplantation in children. V lost 7 bases to trimming and J lost 4 bases; unmatched junction nucleotides: 14. The germline V gene has CDR1 MDHEN and CDR2 SYDVKM. The CDR3 length is 18 residues. TCRbeta library preparation incorporated unique molecular identifiers. TCRdb independently ran MiXCR on the PCR reads; one entry per CDR3 protein. The data show nearly 400,000 distinct CDR3 sequences, with around 21% seen just once and 3% to 4% held by the top ten. The TCR originated in a human donor who donated a stem cell graft to a child with acute myeloid leukemia. This sequence joins TRBV28 and TRBJ2-3; 13 bases fit TRBD2. The sequencing here drew on PBMCs from the stem cell graft donor, taken from the stem cell graft. The DNA for the CDR3 is TGTGCCAGCACAAGATCCGGGACTAGCGGGACTGGGGCAGATACGCAGTATTTT. This translates into CASTRSGTSGTGADTQYF.